This TCR beta chain was sequenced for a study of cytomegalovirus exposure and HLA in healthy donors. CDR3 size: 13 residues. Trimming took off 2 bases at V and 4 bases at J, with 8 bases between the two ends. Germline CDR1 is MDHEN and CDR2 is SYDVKM. Vbeta (60) and Jbeta (13) primers were used in the PCR. Method: immunoSEQ multiplex PCR; TCRdb's copy keeps in-frame clones and lacks some. In the table there are approximately 120,000 clones, 78% of which are singletons. The TCR sequence derives from a woman between 35 and 50 years old in good health and CMV-seronegative. The V and J genes are TRBV28 and TRBJ2-5; D is perhaps TRBD1 (6 bases). The source material was PBMCs. For the CDR3, the DNA is TGTGCCAGCAGTTTAAGGGGGTTAGAGACCCAGTACTTC. Residues: CASSLRGLETQYF. Drawing the rest from reference TRBV28 and TRBJ2-5, the complete variable domain is DVKVTQSSRYLVKRTGEKVFLECVQDMDHENMFWYRQDPGLGLRLIYFSYDVKMKEKGDIPEGYSVSREKKERFSLILESASTNQTSMYLCASSLRGLETQYFGPGTRLLVL.